These 23 T cell receptor beta chains were all obtained from the same sample, sequenced in a study of CD8+CD57+ T cells in acquired aplastic anemia. Both TCR beta VDJ combination and CDR3 sequence profiling were carried out. Genomic DNA was the template for this profiling. One entry per CDR3 protein, called by TCRdb with MiXCR from the reads. The sample carries 350,000 to 450,000 distinct CDR3 sequences, around 68% recorded once. Sequences were obtained from sorted CD4+, CD8+, or CD8+CD57+ T cells (not recorded which) from PBMCs. The receptors come from a human donor in good health, serving as a control.

This clonotype was recorded a few times. This chain connects TRBV19 to TRBJ1-4; 7 bases agree with TRBD1. The germline V gene has CDR1 LNHDA and CDR2 SQIVND (reference sequence). This CDR3 has 14 amino acids. Trimming removed 5 bases from V and 7 bases from J; junction bases left unmatched: 7. The CDR3: CASSGQEGAEKLFF. CDR3 sequence (DNA): TGTGCCAGTAGTGGACAGGAAGGGGCTGAAAAACTGTTTTTT.

Turning to this clonotype: This is likely a read error, given that the CDR3 carries no conserved phenylalanine or tryptophan at its end. The DNA is omitted, as the CDR3 cannot be located on it reliably, and the CDR3 follows TCRdb's listing. The rearrangement joins TRBV7-2 to TRBJ2-1; the table names TRBD1, a call not compared with the DNA. Germline CDR1 and CDR2: SGHTA and FQGNSA. The CDR3 is 13 residues long, ends included. CDR3 sequence: CASSLTRTPQHFV.

This chain uses TRBV20-1 with TRBJ2-3; 7 bases map to TRBD1. CDR1 DFQATT and CDR2 SNEGSKA come from the germline V gene (reference sequence). This CDR3 has 14 residues. The V and J ends lost 3 bases and 5 bases, in that order; junction bases with no gene match: 8. The CDR3 DNA follows: TGCAGTGCTAGCGACAGGGCCACTGAAGATACGCAGTATTTT. It encodes CSASDRATEDTQYF.

This clonotype came up many times. This chain uses TRBV7-9 with TRBJ2-7; no clear D. The CDR3 has 13 amino acids. Trimming removed 7 bases at V and 7 bases at J, with 17 bases between. Germline V lookup: CDR1 SEHNR, CDR2 FQNEAQ (reference sequence). CDR3 bases: TGTGCCAGCAACCTCTTCCCTCAGGATGAGCAGTACTTC. This codes for CASNLFPQDEQYF.

The chain joins TRBV7-9 to TRBJ2-5, with D possibly being TRBD2 (7 bases). Germline-derived CDR1 and CDR2 are SEHNR and FQNEAQ (reference sequence). Deletions cut 5 bases from V and 4 bases from J, with 17 bases between. The CDR3 is 15 amino acids. The CDR3 loop reads CASSRRRGGGETQYF. As DNA, the CDR3 is TGTGCCAGCAGCAGAAGGAGAGGGGGGGGAGAGACCCAGTACTTC.

The chain links TRBV7-2 to TRBJ2-7, with 10 bases that match TRBD2. With the DNA end fitting TRBJ2-5 better, the J assignment may be wrong. This CDR3 has 16 residues. Germline assignment: CDR1 SGHTA and CDR2 FQGNSA. The CDR3 spells CTSSLNASGGEETQYF. CDR3 in DNA: TGTACCAGCAGCTTAAACGCTAGCGGGGGAGAGGAGACCCAGTACTTC.

V usage is TRBV25-1 and J usage is TRBJ1-2; TRBD1 might be the D (5 bases). Trimming stripped 2 bases from V and 4 bases from J, with 11 bases between. Germline V gene data show CDR1 as MGHDK and CDR2 as SYGVNS. The CDR3 is made up of 14 amino acids. The DNA of the CDR3 is TGTGCCAGCAGTGAACAGGGAGAAGGCTATGGCTACACCTTC. Translating gives CASSEQGEGYGYTF.

V and J are TRBV2 and TRBJ1-2; D ambiguous. V lost 4 bases and J 6 bases, leaving 9 bases between the germline ends. CDR3 length: 12 amino acids. Germline CDR1 SNHLY, CDR2 FYNNEI. The CDR3 loop reads CASSASIHGYTF. The DNA of the CDR3 is TGTGCCAGCAGTGCGAGCATACATGGCTACACCTTC.

The V and J genes are TRBV5-1 and TRBJ1-6, with 7 bases lining up with TRBD1. The CDR3 spans 17 residues. CDR1 and CDR2 (germline): SGHRS, YFSETQ. The junction had 18 bases not matched to a gene; V was cut back by 6 bases and J by 9 bases. The chain's CDR3 is CASTQLPGQRFGSPLHF. In DNA form, the CDR3 reads TGCGCCAGCACCCAACTCCCGGGACAGCGGTTTGGTTCACCCCTCCACTTT.

This clonotype has a handful of counts. V and J are TRBV15 and TRBJ2-7, with 7 bases fitting TRBD2. The V gene's germline CDR1 is LNHNV and CDR2 YYDKDF (reference sequence). Germline trimming cut 0 bases from V and 0 bases from J; bases unmatched to any gene: 5. The length of the CDR3 is 16 residues. The DNA of the CDR3 is TGTGCCACCAGCAGAGATAAACGGGAGGCCTCCTACGAGCAGTACTTC. It codes for CATSRDKREASYEQYF.

The V gene is TRBV12-3 or TRBV12-4, the J gene TRBJ2-5, with 9 bases fitting TRBD1. The junction had 7 bases not matched to a gene; V was cut back by 7 bases and J by 4 bases. The CDR3 consists of 14 residues. In DNA form, the CDR3 reads TGTGCCAGCAACTCCGGGACAGGGTCAGAGACCCAGTACTTC. Amino acids: CASNSGTGSETQYF.

Concerning this clonotype: One junction end disagrees with the germline gene, perhaps due to a read error. The chain links TRBV25-1 to TRBJ1-1; unclear D gene. This CDR3 spans 13 amino acids. CDR1 is MGHDK and CDR2 is SYGVNS in the germline V gene. The CDR3 DNA sequence: TGTGCCGGCAGTGATGGCAAAAACACTGAAGCTTTCTTT. It specifies CAGSDGKNTEAFF.

The V and J genes are TRBV7-3 and TRBJ2-2; D remains ambiguous. Germline CDR1 is SGHTA and CDR2 is FQGTGA. The ends were cut back, 5 bases at V and 9 bases at J, with 16 bases in the middle. This CDR3 has 14 amino acids. CDR3: CASSPTGEARELFF. CDR3 sequence (DNA): TGTGCCAGCAGCCCGACTGGAGAGGCCAGGGAGCTGTTTTTT.

There are many counts of this clonotype. The chain carries TRBV5-6 and TRBJ2-5, with D possibly called TRBD1 or TRBD2 (5 bases each). Germline CDR1 reads SGHDT; CDR2 reads YYEEEE. There are 14 residues in the CDR3. V was shortened by 7 bases and J by 2 bases, with 15 bases between the two germline ends. The CDR3 here is CASCQRGSQETQYF. CDR3 bases: TGTGCCAGCTGTCAGAGGGGCTCTCAAGAGACCCAGTACTTC.

The gene calls are TRBV7-2 and TRBJ2-7; D is undetermined. Trimming removed 0 bases at V and 6 bases at J, with 18 bases between. Germline V gene sequence: CDR1 SGHTA, CDR2 FQGNSA. This CDR3 region has 16 residues. The CDR3 DNA follows: TGTGCCAGCAGCTTAGCTGGGGTTAGTAGGAATTTCGAGCAGTACTTC. Translation: CASSLAGVSRNFEQYF. Full variable domain (remainder filled in from reference TRBV7-2 and TRBJ2-7): GAGVSQSPSNKVTEKGKDVELRCDPISGHTALYWYRQSLGQGLEFLIYFQGNSAPDKSGLPSDRFSAERTGGSVSTLTIQRTQQEDSAVYLCASSLAGVSRNFEQYFGPGTRLTVT.

The chain employs TRBV7-7 and TRBJ1-5, with 7 bases matching TRBD1. J lost 12 bases, V lost 3 bases, and 11 bases had no gene match. The germline gives CDR1 SSHAT, CDR2 FNYEAQ (reference sequence). The CDR3 loop spans 14 amino acids. The CDR3 nucleotides read TGTGCCAGCAGCTTCCAGGGGGGTCGGGGGGGCCAGCATTTT. Its protein product is CASSFQGGRGGQHF.

The chain joins TRBV19 to TRBJ2-3; 7 bases match TRBD2. The CDR3 contains 15 residues. V shed 3 bases, J shed 4 bases, and the junction held 7 bases outside the gene matches. The germline V gene encodes CDR1 LNHDA and CDR2 SQIVND (reference sequence). The CDR3 bases are TGTGCCAGTAGTATCGGTAGCGGGTCGGCAGATACGCAGTATTTT. Its translation: CASSIGSGSADTQYF.

The genes are TRBV2 and TRBJ1-4; tentatively, D is TRBD1 (5 bases). Germline CDR1 reads SNHLY; CDR2 reads FYNNEI. The V and J ends lost 2 bases and 0 bases respectively, with 7 bases between them. This CDR3 is 15 amino acids long. The chain's CDR3 is CASSERGATNEKLFF. The CDR3 DNA sequence: TGTGCCAGCAGTGAACGGGGCGCAACTAATGAAAAACTGTTTTTT.

Ten or more counts support this clonotype. The chain employs TRBV5-8 and TRBJ1-2; no reliable D call. The CDR3 is made up of 13 amino acids. The germline gives CDR1 SGHTS, CDR2 YDEGEE. The V end was cut by 4 bases, the J end by 4 bases, with 11 bases between. CDR3 DNA sequence: TGTGCCAGCAGCGAAGGGTTTTCCTATGGCTACACCTTC. Translating it yields CASSEGFSYGYTF.

This clonotype was counted once. This sequence joins TRBV25-1 and TRBJ1-3; D not certain. Germline V gene lookup returns CDR1 MGHDK and CDR2 SYGVNS. Trimming shortened V by 3 bases and J by 0 bases, and 9 bases separated the two germline ends. This CDR3 is built from 15 residues. This chain's CDR3 is CASSDVSFSGNTIYF. The DNA for the CDR3 is TGTGCCAGCAGTGATGTAAGCTTCTCTGGAAACACCATATATTTT. Together with reference TRBV25-1 and TRBJ1-3, the CDR3 gives the full variable domain: EADIYQTPRYLVIGTGKKITLECSQTMGHDKMYWYQQDPGMELHLIHYSYGVNSTEKGDLSSESTVSRIRTEHFPLTLESARPSHTSQYLCASSDVSFSGNTIYFGEGSWLTVV.

This clonotype was found many times. The chain is built from TRBV20-1 and TRBJ2-3; 7 positions match TRBD2. CDR3 size: 13 residues. CDR1 and CDR2 from the germline V gene are DFQATT and SNEGSKA (reference sequence). The V and J ends lost 5 bases and 9 bases, in that order; junction bases with no gene match: 11. The CDR3 DNA is TGCAGTGCTCACCCTCTAGCGGCGCCCACGCAGTATTTT. As protein: CSAHPLAAPTQYF.

The chain has TRBV4-3 and TRBJ2-5, with D possibly TRBD2 on 6 matching bases. The CDR3 is 13 residues long. Trimming stripped 6 bases from V and 4 bases from J, with 12 bases between. Per the germline V gene, CDR1 is LGHNA and CDR2 is YSLEER. CDR3 region: CASRAGPRETQYF. CDR3 bases: TGCGCCAGCAGGGCGGGGCCGCGAGAGACCCAGTACTTC.

The sample holds a few counts of this clonotype. Possible read error: a much larger clone is one base away. The conserved phenylalanine or tryptophan normally closing the CDR3 is absent here, so this likely arose from a read error. The V and J genes are TRBV7-2 and TRBJ2-5; D is unclear. V lost 0 bases and J 3 bases, leaving 8 bases between the germline ends. Germline V gene lookup returns CDR1 SGHTA and CDR2 FQGNSA. This CDR3 has 14 amino acids. CDR3 coding DNA: TGTGCCAGCAGCTTAGCAGGGTCGGAAGAGACCCAGTACTCC. Translated: CASSLAGSEETQYS.